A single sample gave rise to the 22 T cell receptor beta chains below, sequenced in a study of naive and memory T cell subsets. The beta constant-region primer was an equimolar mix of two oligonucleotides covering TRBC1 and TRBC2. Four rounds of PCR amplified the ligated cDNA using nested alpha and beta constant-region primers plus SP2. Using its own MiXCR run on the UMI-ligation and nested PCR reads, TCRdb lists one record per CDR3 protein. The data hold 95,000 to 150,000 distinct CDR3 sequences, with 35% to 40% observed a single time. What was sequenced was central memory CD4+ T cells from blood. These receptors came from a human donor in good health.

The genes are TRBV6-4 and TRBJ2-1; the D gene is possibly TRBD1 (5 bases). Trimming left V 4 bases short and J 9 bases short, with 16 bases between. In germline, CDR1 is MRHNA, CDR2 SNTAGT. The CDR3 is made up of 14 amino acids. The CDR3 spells CASSAETVIGEQFF. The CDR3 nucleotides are TGTGCCAGCAGTGCGGAGACAGTTATCGGTGAGCAGTTCTTC.

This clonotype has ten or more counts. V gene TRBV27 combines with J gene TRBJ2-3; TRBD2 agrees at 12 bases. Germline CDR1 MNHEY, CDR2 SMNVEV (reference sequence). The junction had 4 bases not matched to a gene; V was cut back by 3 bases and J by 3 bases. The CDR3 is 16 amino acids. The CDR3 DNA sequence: TGTGCCAGCAGTTTGGTAACTAGCGGGAGGACAGATACGCAGTATTTT. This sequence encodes CASSLVTSGRTDTQYF.

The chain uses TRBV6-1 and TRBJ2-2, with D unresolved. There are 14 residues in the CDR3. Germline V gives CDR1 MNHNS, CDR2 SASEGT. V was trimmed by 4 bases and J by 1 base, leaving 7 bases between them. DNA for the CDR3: TGTGCCAGCAGTGGATTTAGGAACACCGGGGAGCTGTTTTTT. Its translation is CASSGFRNTGELFF.

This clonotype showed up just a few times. The CDR3 DNA reads TGTGCCAGCAGCTCTCAGGGGGCCGGGACAGATACGCAGTATTTT. Amino acid sequence: CASSSQGAGTDTQYF. The chain couples TRBV7-2 to TRBJ2-3; 8 bases match TRBD1. Germline lookup yields CDR1 SGHTA and CDR2 FQGNSA. Trimming took 4 bases from V and 3 from J; bases not matched to a gene: 6. The CDR3 is made up of 15 amino acids. Drawing the rest from reference TRBV7-2 and TRBJ2-3, the complete variable domain is GAGVSQSPSNKVTEKGKDVELRCDPISGHTALYWYRQSLGQGLEFLIYFQGNSAPDKSGLPSDRFSAERTGGSVSTLTIQRTQQEDSAVYLCASSSQGAGTDTQYFGPGTRLTVL.

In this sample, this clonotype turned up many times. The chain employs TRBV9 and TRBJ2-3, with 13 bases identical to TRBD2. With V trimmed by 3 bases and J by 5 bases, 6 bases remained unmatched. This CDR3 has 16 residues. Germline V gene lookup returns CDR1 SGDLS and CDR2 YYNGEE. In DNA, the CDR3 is TGTGCCAGCAGCGCGAGACTAGCGGGAGGTGTAGATACGCAGTATTTT. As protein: CASSARLAGGVDTQYF.

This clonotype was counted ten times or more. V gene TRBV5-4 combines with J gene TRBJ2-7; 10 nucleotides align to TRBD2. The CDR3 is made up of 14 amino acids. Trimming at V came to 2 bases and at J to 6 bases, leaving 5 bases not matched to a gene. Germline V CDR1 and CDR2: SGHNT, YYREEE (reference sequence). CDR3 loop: CASSFGSGRSEQYF. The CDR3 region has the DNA TGTGCCAGCAGCTTCGGTAGCGGGAGGAGCGAGCAGTACTTC.

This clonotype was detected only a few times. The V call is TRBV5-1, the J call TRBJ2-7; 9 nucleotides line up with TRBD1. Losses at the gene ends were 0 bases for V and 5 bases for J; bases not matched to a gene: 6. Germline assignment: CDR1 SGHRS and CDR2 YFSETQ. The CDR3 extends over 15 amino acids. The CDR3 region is CASSLGTGGFDEQYF. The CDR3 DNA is TGCGCCAGCAGCTTGGGCACAGGGGGCTTCGACGAGCAGTACTTC.

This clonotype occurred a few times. The CDR3 is CSGQGPSYNEQFF. The CDR3 bases are TGCAGTGGACAGGGTCCTTCCTACAATGAGCAGTTCTTC. The gene calls are TRBV20-1 and TRBJ2-1; 7 bases match TRBD1. This CDR3 has 13 amino acids. Germline assignment: CDR1 DFQATT and CDR2 SNEGSKA (reference sequence). V shed 7 bases, J shed 1 base, and the junction held 4 bases outside the gene matches.

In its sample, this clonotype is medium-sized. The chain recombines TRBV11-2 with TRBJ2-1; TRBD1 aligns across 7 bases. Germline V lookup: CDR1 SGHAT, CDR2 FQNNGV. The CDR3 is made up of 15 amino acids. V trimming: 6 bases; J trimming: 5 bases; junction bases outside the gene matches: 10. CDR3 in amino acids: CASSYSRDSHNEQFF. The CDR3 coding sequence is TGTGCCAGCAGTTACAGCCGGGACAGCCACAATGAGCAGTTCTTC.

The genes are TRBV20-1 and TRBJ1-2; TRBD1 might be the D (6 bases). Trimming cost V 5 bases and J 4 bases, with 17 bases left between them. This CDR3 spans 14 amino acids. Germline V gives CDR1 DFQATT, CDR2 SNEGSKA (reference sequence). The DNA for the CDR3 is TGCAGTGCTCCTACCCACAGGGACTTCTATGGCTACACCTTC. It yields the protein CSAPTHRDFYGYTF.

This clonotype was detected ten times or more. CDR3 amino acids: CASSLFETGGNREQYF. For the CDR3, the DNA is TGCGCCAGCAGCTTGTTCGAGACAGGGGGTAATCGGGAGCAGTACTTC. This chain links TRBV5-1 with TRBJ2-7; TRBD1 matches at 9 bases. V shed 1 base and J 7 bases; nucleotides not matched to a gene: 12. Germline CDR1 is SGHRS and CDR2 is YFSETQ. This CDR3 contains 16 residues.

CDR3 protein: CATSDGTGTNTQYF. For the CDR3, the DNA is TGTGCCACCAGTGACGGGACAGGCACGAATACGCAGTATTTT. The genes are TRBV24-1 and TRBJ2-3, with 8 bases matching TRBD1. The trim removed 4 bases at V and 7 bases at J, leaving 6 bases unmatched. The length of the CDR3 is 14 residues. The germline V gene encodes CDR1 KGHDR and CDR2 SFDVKD.

CDR3 loop: CSARDWRREKNYGYTF. CDR3 coding DNA: TGCAGTGCTAGAGATTGGAGGAGGGAGAAAAACTATGGCTACACCTTC. The chain joins TRBV20-1 to TRBJ1-2; D call uncertain. The CDR3 length is 16 residues. CDR1 is DFQATT and CDR2 is SNEGSKA in the germline V gene (reference sequence). The V and J ends lost 0 bases and 2 bases respectively, with 16 bases between them.

Here the CDR3 reads CASKSRMNEQFF. The CDR3 region has the DNA TGTGCCAGTAAATCTCGAATGAATGAGCAGTTCTTC. The chain joins TRBV19 to TRBJ2-1; D unclear. The CDR3 runs 12 residues. CDR1 and CDR2 (germline): LNHDA, SQIVND (reference sequence). Trimming removed 7 bases at V and 7 bases at J, with 11 bases between.

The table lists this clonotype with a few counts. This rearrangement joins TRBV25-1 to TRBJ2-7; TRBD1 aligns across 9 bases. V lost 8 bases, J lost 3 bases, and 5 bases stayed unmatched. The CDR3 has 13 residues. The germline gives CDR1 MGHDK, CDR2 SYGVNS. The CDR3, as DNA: TGTGCCAGCTCTAAGGGACAGGGCTACGAGCAGTACTTC. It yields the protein CASSKGQGYEQYF.

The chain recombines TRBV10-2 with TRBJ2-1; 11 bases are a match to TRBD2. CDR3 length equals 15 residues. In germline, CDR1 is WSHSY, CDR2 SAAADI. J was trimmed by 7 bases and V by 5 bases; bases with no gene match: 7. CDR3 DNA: TGCGCCAGCAGTACCCCTAGCGGGAGGCGGAATGAGCAGTTCTTC. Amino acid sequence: CASSTPSGRRNEQFF.

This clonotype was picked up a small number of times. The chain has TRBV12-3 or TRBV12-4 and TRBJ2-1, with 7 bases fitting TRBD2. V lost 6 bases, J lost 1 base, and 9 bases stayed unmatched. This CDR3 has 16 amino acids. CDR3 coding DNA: TGTGCCAGCAGGCCCGCTAGCGGCACTTCCTACAATGAGCAGTTCTTC. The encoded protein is CASRPASGTSYNEQFF.

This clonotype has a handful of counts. The chain's CDR3 is CASSSPKDRAHSGANVLTF. CDR3 nucleotide sequence: TGTGCCAGCAGTTCCCCGAAGGACAGGGCCCACTCTGGGGCCAACGTCCTGACTTTC. The chain combines TRBV6-5 with TRBJ2-6; 8 positions match TRBD1. This CDR3 is 19 amino acids long. Unmatched junction bases numbered 11, after V lost 4 bases and J lost 0 bases. Germline values: CDR1 MNHEY, CDR2 SVGAGI.

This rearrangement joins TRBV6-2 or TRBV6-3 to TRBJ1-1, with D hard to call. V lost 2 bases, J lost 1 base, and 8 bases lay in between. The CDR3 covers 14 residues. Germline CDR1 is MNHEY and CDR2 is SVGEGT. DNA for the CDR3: TGTGCCAGCAGTTACGCAATCGGGAACACTGAAGCTTTCTTT. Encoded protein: CASSYAIGNTEAFF.

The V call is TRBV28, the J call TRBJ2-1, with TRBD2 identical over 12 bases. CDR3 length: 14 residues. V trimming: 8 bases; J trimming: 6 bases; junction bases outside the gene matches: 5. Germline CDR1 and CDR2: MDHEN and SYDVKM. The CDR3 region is CASQTSGSRNEQFF. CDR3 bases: TGTGCCAGCCAGACTAGCGGGAGTCGCAATGAGCAGTTCTTC.

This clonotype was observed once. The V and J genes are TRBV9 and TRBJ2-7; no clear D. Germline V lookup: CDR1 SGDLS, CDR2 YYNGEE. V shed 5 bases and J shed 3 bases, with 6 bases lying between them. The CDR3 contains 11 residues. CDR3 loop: CASREIYEQYF. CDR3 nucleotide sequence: TGTGCCAGCAGGGAGATCTACGAGCAGTACTTC.

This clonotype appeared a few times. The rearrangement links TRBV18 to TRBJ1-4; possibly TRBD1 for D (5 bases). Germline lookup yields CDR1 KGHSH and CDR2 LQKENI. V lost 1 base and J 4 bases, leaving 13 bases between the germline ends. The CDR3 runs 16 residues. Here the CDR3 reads CASSPLTGKINEKLFF. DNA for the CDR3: TGTGCCAGCTCACCACTTACAGGAAAAATTAATGAAAAACTGTTTTTT.